Below are 27 T cell receptor beta chains sequenced from a single sample in a study of T-cell memory formation after mild COVID-19. One entry per CDR3 protein, called by TCRdb with MiXCR from the 5' RACE reads. The sample contains under 200,000 distinct CDR3 sequences, 11% of which appear only once. The sequencing sample was made of PBMCs or a T cell subset sorted from them (not recorded which). The receptors shown here come from a man aged 18-30 years who had mild COVID-19 (a few samples of this study predate the infection). Cell type and time point are not known.

This clonotype appeared a few times. V is TRBV20-1 and J is TRBJ1-5; possibly TRBD1 for D (6 bases). The CDR3 runs to 14 residues. The germline V gene has CDR1 DFQATT and CDR2 SNEGSKA (reference sequence). V lost 0 bases and J lost 7, with 13 bases in between. The CDR3 nucleotides are TGCAGTGCTAGAGATGAACAGGGTTGGCAGCCCCAGCATTTT. Its protein product is CSARDEQGWQPQHF.

This clonotype was seen a few times. The rearrangement joins TRBV7-8 to TRBJ2-7, with 7 bases lining up with TRBD1. V lost 5 bases to trimming and J lost 2 bases; unmatched junction nucleotides: 9. This CDR3 spans 15 amino acids. Germline CDR1 is SGHVS and CDR2 is FQNEAQ. The DNA for the CDR3 is TGTGCCAGCAGCCTCCGGGACAGTGTTCCCTACGAGCAGTACTTC. Protein product: CASSLRDSVPYEQYF.

On this clonotype itself: The junction and the germline gene differ at one end; a read error may be behind it. The rearrangement joins TRBV2 to TRBJ2-6; no definite D call. From germline, CDR1 is SNHLY and CDR2 FYNNEI. CDR3 size: 16 residues. CDR3 residues: CASIERLLSGANVLTF. In DNA form, the CDR3 reads TGTGCCAGCATTGAACGACTGCTCTCTGGGGCCAACGTCCTGACTTTC.

This clonotype came up many times. V and J are TRBV20-1 and TRBJ1-3, with a possible D match to TRBD1 (5 bases). Germline CDR1 reads DFQATT; CDR2 reads SNEGSKA (reference sequence). The CDR3 runs to 15 residues. Trimming pared 4 bases from V and 8 bases from J, leaving 21 bases between. The CDR3 DNA is TGCAGTGCTATCACGCCGGGACCCTCCGGGGACACCATATATTTT. Amino acid sequence: CSAITPGPSGDTIYF.

This clonotype was counted at least ten times. CDR3 protein: CSVEGGSDTQYF. The CDR3 nucleotides read TGCAGCGTTGAAGGGGGATCAGATACGCAGTATTTT. V usage is TRBV29-1 and J usage is TRBJ2-3; D uncertain. V was pared by 1 base and J by 4 bases, with 6 bases between. This CDR3 region has 12 residues. Germline CDR1 reads SQVTM; CDR2 reads ANQGSEA.

This clonotype was seen repeatedly, ten times or more. The rearrangement uses TRBV7-8 and TRBJ2-6; D call uncertain. CDR1 is SGHVS and CDR2 is FQNEAQ in the germline V gene. CDR3 length: 16 amino acids. Trimming left V 3 bases short and J 0 bases short, with 9 bases between. The CDR3 protein is CASSFRVISGANVLTF. The DNA for the CDR3 is TGTGCCAGCAGCTTCCGCGTTATCTCTGGGGCCAACGTCCTGACTTTC.

The chain is built from TRBV12-3 or TRBV12-4 and TRBJ2-2; weak D call: TRBD1 (6 bases). The CDR3 has 13 residues. The V end was cut by 7 bases, the J end by 11 bases, with 17 bases between. CDR3 in amino acids: CASTLATGTELFF. The CDR3, as DNA: TGTGCCAGCACTCTCGCCACCGGGACAGAGCTGTTTTTT.

This clonotype was seen more than once but under ten times. The CDR3 loop is CASSVGMGGETQYF. CDR3 bases: TGTGCCAGCAGCGTAGGTATGGGGGGAGAGACCCAGTACTTC. The V gene is TRBV9, the J gene TRBJ2-5; perhaps TRBD2 as D (6 bases). There are 14 residues in the CDR3. The V end lost 0 bases, the J end lost 4 bases, and 10 bases lay between the germline ends. Germline assignment: CDR1 SGDLS and CDR2 YYNGEE.

The chain employs TRBV29-1 and TRBJ1-2; 8 positions agree with TRBD1. Germline V gives CDR1 SQVTM, CDR2 ANQGSEA. The CDR3 consists of 14 residues. The V and J ends lost 7 bases and 2 bases, in that order; junction bases with no gene match: 9. The chain's CDR3 is CSAYGTGQNYGYTF. DNA for the CDR3: TGCAGCGCATACGGGACAGGTCAAAACTATGGCTACACCTTC.

The rearrangement joins TRBV12-3 or TRBV12-4 to TRBJ2-2; TRBD1 is a possible D gene (5 bases). Trimming took 3 bases from V and 2 from J, leaving 10 bases between them. CDR3 length: 15 residues. CDR3 sequence reads: CASSFQGYNTGELFF. The CDR3 DNA reads TGTGCCAGCAGTTTTCAGGGTTACAACACCGGGGAGCTGTTTTTT.

Only a few counts were recorded for this clonotype. The chain couples TRBV5-1 to TRBJ2-4; D possibly corresponds to TRBD1 (5 bases). CDR1 and CDR2 (germline): SGHRS, YFSETQ. The CDR3 is made up of 16 amino acids. V lost 0 bases and J 1 base, leaving 11 bases between the germline ends. The CDR3 reads CASSLVARAAKNIQYF. The DNA for the CDR3 is TGCGCCAGCAGCTTGGTGGCCAGGGCGGCCAAAAACATTCAGTACTTC.

The rearrangement links TRBV20-1 to TRBJ2-2, with D possibly being TRBD2 (7 bases). The CDR3 is 15 residues long. The germline V gene encodes CDR1 DFQATT and CDR2 SNEGSKA (reference sequence). V was cut by 6 bases and J by 4 bases, with 18 bases left in between. Here the CDR3 DNA reads TGCAGTGCGAACCTGGGGGGGCCCGGCACCGGGGAGCTGTTTTTT. Translated: CSANLGGPGTGELFF.

The chain joins TRBV5-1 to TRBJ2-2; possibly TRBD1 for D (6 bases). Deletions cut 0 bases from V and 4 bases from J, with 10 bases between. The CDR3 runs 15 residues. The germline V gene encodes CDR1 SGHRS and CDR2 YFSETQ. CDR3: CASSLDRAPTGELFF. The DNA of the CDR3 is TGCGCCAGCAGCTTGGACAGGGCCCCCACCGGGGAGCTGTTTTTT.

This sequence joins TRBV4-1 and TRBJ2-3; D may be TRBD1 or TRBD2 (5 bases each). V lost 0 bases and J 2 bases, leaving 12 bases between the germline ends. Germline CDR1 reads MGHRA; CDR2 reads YSYEKL. The CDR3 contains 16 residues. The DNA of the CDR3 is TGCGCCAGCAGCCAAGAGACCGGGGCAAACACAGATACGCAGTATTTT. It specifies CASSQETGANTDTQYF.

V usage is TRBV7-2 and J usage is TRBJ2-3; D is uncertain. Deletions cut 4 bases from V and 6 bases from J, with 8 bases between. Germline-derived CDR1 and CDR2 are SGHTA and FQGNSA. This CDR3 has 12 residues. The CDR3 bases are TGTGCCAGCAGCTCCCAGTCCGATACGCAGTATTTT. Translating it yields CASSSQSDTQYF.

V gene TRBV3-1 combines with J gene TRBJ1-1; possibly TRBD1 for D (5 bases). V lost 4 bases to trimming and J lost 0 bases, with 12 bases between them. This CDR3 is built from 15 residues. Germline CDR1 and CDR2: LGHDT and YNNKEL (reference sequence). CDR3 residues: CASSRETDMNTEAFF. The CDR3 DNA sequence: TGTGCCAGCAGCCGGGAGACAGATATGAACACTGAAGCTTTCTTT. Full variable domain (remainder filled in from reference TRBV3-1 and TRBJ1-1): DTAVSQTPKYLVTQMGNDKSIKCEQNLGHDTMYWYKQDSKKFLKIMFSYNNKELIINETVPNRFSPKSPDKAHLNLHINSLELGDSAVYFCASSRETDMNTEAFFGQGTRLTVV.

The table lists this clonotype with a few counts. This chain uses TRBV20-1 with TRBJ2-1; a possible D gene is TRBD2 (5 bases). The CDR3 is 11 residues long. The V gene lost 0 bases and the J gene lost 15 bases, with 12 bases spanning the gap. From germline, CDR1 is DFQATT and CDR2 SNEGSKA (reference sequence). This CDR3 reads CSAREGRTPFF. The CDR3 nucleotides read TGCAGTGCTAGAGAGGGGAGAACCCCGTTCTTC.

This chain joins TRBV29-1 and TRBJ2-7; 10 bases are shared with TRBD1. The CDR3 sequence is 14 residues long. The germline CDR1 and CDR2 sequences are SQVTM and ANQGSEA. The V segment lost 4 bases and the J segment 6 bases; nucleotides outside the gene matches: 9. The CDR3 here is CSVARGTGDSEQYF. CDR3 DNA sequence: TGCAGCGTTGCCCGGGGGACAGGGGACTCCGAGCAGTACTTC.

This clonotype appeared many times. V and J are TRBV5-6 and TRBJ2-3, with 8 bases identical to TRBD2. Trimming at V came to 1 base and at J to 0 bases, leaving 4 bases not matched to a gene. This CDR3 contains 16 residues. CDR1 SGHDT and CDR2 YYEEEE come from the germline V gene. DNA of the CDR3: TGTGCCAGCAGCTTGTTCCAGCGGGGGAGCACAGATACGCAGTATTTT. Translation: CASSLFQRGSTDTQYF. The whole variable domain, remainder taken from reference TRBV5-6 and TRBJ2-3, is DAGVTQSPTHLIKTRGQQVTLRCSPKSGHDTVSWYQQALGQGPQFIFQYYEEEERQRGNFPDRFSGHQFPNYSSELNVNALLLGDSALYLCASSLFQRGSTDTQYFGPGTRLTVL.

This rearrangement joins TRBV5-4 to TRBJ2-1, with TRBD2 matching 8 bases. The J segment lost 5 bases and the V segment lost 5 bases, leaving 9 bases of the junction unmatched. Germline V gene lookup returns CDR1 SGHNT and CDR2 YYREEE (reference sequence). This CDR3 is built from 15 residues. The CDR3 bases are TGTGCCAGCAGACCCGGACTAGCCAACAACAATGAGCAGTTCTTC. Amino acid sequence: CASRPGLANNNEQFF.

This clonotype was detected ten times or more. The chain couples TRBV5-6 to TRBJ2-5; unclear D gene. CDR3 size: 13 residues. Germline V gives CDR1 SGHDT, CDR2 YYEEEE. V lost 3 bases to trimming and J lost 5 bases, with 11 bases between them. In nucleotides, the CDR3 is TGTGCCAGCAGCTCCACATATACGGAGACCCAGTACTTC. This codes for CASSSTYTETQYF.

The chain joins TRBV5-1 to TRBJ1-4; D unclear. Looked up from germline, CDR1 is SGHRS and CDR2 is YFSETQ. Trimming left V 0 bases short and J 6 bases short, with 9 bases between. The CDR3 sequence is 14 residues long. The CDR3 DNA is TGCGCCAGCAGCTTGGCCGGGCAGGATGAAAAACTGTTTTTT. Amino acids: CASSLAGQDEKLFF.

This chain links TRBV12-3 or TRBV12-4 with TRBJ1-5; a weak D match, TRBD1 (6 bases). This CDR3 has 13 amino acids. The V end lost 6 bases, the J end lost 4 bases, and 10 bases lay between the germline ends. The CDR3 coding sequence is TGTGCCAGCAGCCAGGGGACAAATCAGCCCCAGCATTTT. This codes for CASSQGTNQPQHF.

J is TRBJ2-2 and V is TRBV7-8; tentatively, D is TRBD1 (5 bases). The germline V gene encodes CDR1 SGHVS and CDR2 FQNEAQ. CDR3 length: 15 amino acids. Trimming stripped 2 bases from V and 0 bases from J, with 7 bases between. The CDR3 DNA sequence: TGTGCCAGCAGCTTATCCAGGGCGAACACCGGGGAGCTGTTTTTT. It specifies CASSLSRANTGELFF.

The V and J genes are TRBV19 and TRBJ2-3; 8 nucleotides agree with TRBD1. The CDR3 consists of 15 residues. V was clipped by 5 bases and J by 7 bases; unmatched bases: 11. CDR1 and CDR2 (germline): LNHDA, SQIVND (reference sequence). This CDR3 is CASSPSGTGRHTQYF. CDR3 nucleotides: TGTGCCAGTAGTCCATCGGGGACAGGACGACATACGCAGTATTTT. Filled out from reference TRBV19 and TRBJ2-3, the complete variable domain reads DGGITQSPKYLFRKEGQNVTLSCEQNLNHDAMYWYRQDPGQGLRLIYYSQIVNDFQKGDIAEGYSVSREKKESFPLTVTSAQKNPTAFYLCASSPSGTGRHTQYFGPGTRLTVL.

The CDR3 bases are TGTGCCAGCAGGATCAACGGGGAGCTGTTTTTT. Translation gives CASRINGELFF. The rearrangement uses TRBV2 and TRBJ2-2; D unresolved. Germline V CDR1 and CDR2: SNHLY, FYNNEI. V was pared by 6 bases and J by 7 bases, with 6 bases between. The CDR3 consists of 11 residues.

The V gene is TRBV9, the J gene TRBJ2-5, with D maybe TRBD2 (5 bases). CDR3 size: 15 residues. CDR1 is SGDLS and CDR2 is YYNGEE in the germline V gene. Deletions cut 5 bases from V and 5 bases from J, with 19 bases between. This CDR3 reads CASSPQPSPGETQYF. The CDR3 coding sequence is TGTGCCAGCAGTCCTCAGCCTAGCCCCGGCGAGACCCAGTACTTC.